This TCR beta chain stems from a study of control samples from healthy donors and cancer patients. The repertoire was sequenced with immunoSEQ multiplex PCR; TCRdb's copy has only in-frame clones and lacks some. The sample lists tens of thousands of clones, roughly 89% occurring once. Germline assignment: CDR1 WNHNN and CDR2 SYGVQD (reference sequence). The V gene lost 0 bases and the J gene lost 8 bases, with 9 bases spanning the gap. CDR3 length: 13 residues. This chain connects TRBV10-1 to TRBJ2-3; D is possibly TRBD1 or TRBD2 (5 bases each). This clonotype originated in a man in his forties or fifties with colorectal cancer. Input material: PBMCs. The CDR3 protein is CASSESLGTTQYF. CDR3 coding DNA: TGCGCCAGCAGTGAGTCTTTGGGGACTACGCAGTATTTT.